One and the same sample provided the 27 T cell receptor beta chains below, sequenced in a study of T cells in tumors after PD-1 blockade. Method: immunoSEQ multiplex PCR; TCRdb's copy keeps in-frame clones and lacks some. This table has under 75,000 clones, around 72% appearing once. The sequenced sample was PBMCs, obtained after anti-PD-1 treatment. All receptors come from a human donor with basal cell carcinoma.

The chain combines TRBV19 with TRBJ1-1; 9 nucleotides line up with TRBD1. Germline CDR1 is LNHDA and CDR2 is SQIVND (reference sequence). This CDR3 has 15 amino acids. The trim removed 9 bases at V and 3 bases at J, leaving 11 bases unmatched. In DNA form, the CDR3 reads TGTGCCAGCTTAAACAGGGGGCGGTCGGACACTGAAGCTTTCTTT. It codes for CASLNRGRSDTEAFF.

A word on this clone: This same CDR3 is encoded by further DNA sequences in the sample. The chain couples TRBV7-9 to TRBJ2-7, with 8 bases aligning to TRBD2. Germline V gene sequence: CDR1 SEHNR, CDR2 FQNEAQ (reference sequence). The J segment lost 6 bases and the V segment lost 1 base, leaving 5 bases of the junction unmatched. The length of the CDR3 is 14 residues. For the CDR3, the DNA is TGTGCCAGCAGCTTAGGGGCGGGGGGTCTCGAGCAGTACTTC. It yields the protein CASSLGAGGLEQYF.

The V gene is TRBV6-1, the J gene TRBJ2-7; D is unresolved. Germline CDR1 and CDR2: MNHNS and SASEGT. V lost 2 bases to trimming and J lost 3 bases, with 14 bases between them. This CDR3 contains 15 residues. The CDR3 protein is CASSEIGLKGYEQYF. The CDR3 DNA reads as TGTGCCAGCAGTGAAATAGGGTTGAAAGGCTACGAGCAGTACTTC.

The J gene is TRBJ1-1, the V gene TRBV5-1, with 7 bases aligning to TRBD1. The CDR3 runs to 14 residues. The V segment lost 6 bases and the J segment 0 bases; nucleotides outside the gene matches: 5. From germline, CDR1 is SGHRS and CDR2 YFSETQ. The DNA of the CDR3 is TGCGCCAGCACCCAGACAGGGCTGAACACTGAAGCTTTCTTT. The encoded protein is CASTQTGLNTEAFF.

This sequence joins TRBV5-1 and TRBJ2-1, with D tentatively TRBD1 or TRBD2 (5 bases each). Germline CDR1 SGHRS, CDR2 YFSETQ. Trimming cost V 4 bases and J 5 bases, with 19 bases left between them. This CDR3 has 16 amino acids. CDR3 coding DNA: TGCGCCAGCAGCCCCAGAGAACGGGGCACAGACAATGAGCAGTTCTTC. It is translated as CASSPRERGTDNEQFF.

The CDR3 loop reads CASCQGTGGPNSNQPQHF. The CDR3 nucleotides are TGCGCCAGCTGCCAAGGAACAGGGGGACCAAATAGCAATCAGCCCCAGCATTTT. The V and J genes are TRBV23-1 and TRBJ1-5; 8 bases agree with TRBD1. TRBV23-1 is classed as an ORF, of uncertain function. The CDR3 loop spans 18 amino acids. Losses at the gene ends were 8 bases for V and 0 bases for J; bases not matched to a gene: 15.

This chain links TRBV5-1 with TRBJ2-5, with D unclear. Germline lookup yields CDR1 SGHRS and CDR2 YFSETQ. V lost 0 bases and J 2 bases, leaving 11 bases between the germline ends. This CDR3 contains 15 residues. CDR3 coding DNA: TGCGCCAGCAGCTTGGCCGTGGACGCACAAGAGACCCAGTACTTC. Translation gives CASSLAVDAQETQYF.

The chain is built from TRBV7-8 and TRBJ2-4, with TRBD1 matching over 7 bases. The germline V gene has CDR1 SGHVS and CDR2 FQNEAQ. The CDR3 runs 19 residues. Trimming removed 2 bases from V and 0 bases from J; junction bases left unmatched: 13. The CDR3 DNA is TGTGCCAGCAGCTTACGACAGGGAAGTGGACTCTCAGCCAAAAACATTCAGTACTTC. Its protein is CASSLRQGSGLSAKNIQYF.

The rearrangement links TRBV30 to TRBJ2-1; TRBD2 matches at 10 bases. Trimming removed 5 bases from V and 9 bases from J; junction bases left unmatched: 13. Per germline, CDR1 GTSNPN and CDR2 SVGIG (reference sequence). This CDR3 comprises 15 residues. The CDR3 region has the DNA TGTGCCTGGTCCAAGAGCGGGGGGGCCGGGGGTGAGCAGTTCTTC. It translates to CAWSKSGGAGGEQFF.

By share of the sample, this clone is medium-sized. This chain joins TRBV6-5 and TRBJ2-7; 10 positions agree with TRBD1. Germline V gene sequence: CDR1 MNHEY, CDR2 SVGAGI. The CDR3 sequence is 13 residues long. J gave up 3 bases and V 6 bases, and 2 bases lay outside the gene matches. CDR3 nucleotides: TGTGCCAGCAGGGGGGACAGGGGCTACGAGCAGTACTTC. The encoded protein is CASRGDRGYEQYF.

The chain recombines TRBV7-9 with TRBJ2-1; TRBD2 matches 14 bases. Germline loops: CDR1 SEHNR, CDR2 FQNEAQ (reference sequence). V lost 5 bases to trimming and J lost 8 bases; unmatched junction nucleotides: 5. This CDR3 region has 15 residues. CDR3 region: CASSQTSGGAYEQFF. The CDR3 nucleotides read TGTGCCAGCAGCCAGACTAGCGGGGGGGCCTATGAGCAGTTCTTC.

The gene calls are TRBV11-3 and TRBJ2-1; maybe TRBD2 (6 bases). Trimming left V 4 bases short and J 1 base short, with 14 bases between. Germline V gene data show CDR1 as SGHNT and CDR2 as YENEEA. There are 16 residues in the CDR3. In DNA form, the CDR3 reads TGTGCCAGCAGCTCCGCGGGGTCGCGATCCTACAATGAGCAGTTCTTC. This gives the protein CASSSAGSRSYNEQFF.

The genes are TRBV6-5 and TRBJ1-6; 7 bases are shared with TRBD1. This CDR3 region has 15 residues. Trimming took 4 bases from V and 5 from J; bases not matched to a gene: 5. Germline V lookup: CDR1 MNHEY, CDR2 SVGAGI. The CDR3 here is CASSSRDRNNSPLHF. The CDR3 bases are TGTGCCAGCAGTTCACGGGACAGAAATAATTCACCCCTCCACTTT.

A note on this clone: Sequence at one end of the junction differs from germline and may be a read error. Distinct nucleotide sequences in the sample also encode this CDR3. V and J are TRBV29-1 and TRBJ2-2; 9 nucleotides match TRBD2. The CDR3 extends over 14 amino acids. CDR1 SQVTM and CDR2 ANQGSEA come from the germline V gene. The CDR3 bases are TGCCGCGTTGCGGGCGGGGGGGCCGCCGGGGAGCTGTTTTTT. This codes for CRVAGGGAAGELFF.

This clone was found once. V and J are TRBV5-1 and TRBJ2-5; 9 bases agree with TRBD1. In germline, CDR1 is SGHRS, CDR2 YFSETQ. Trimming took 4 bases from V and 4 from J; bases not matched to a gene: 5. CDR3 size: 14 residues. The CDR3 spells CASSQRDRVETQYF. In DNA, the CDR3 is TGCGCCAGCAGCCAACGGGACAGGGTAGAGACCCAGTACTTC.

This chain connects TRBV6-5 to TRBJ1-6; D is unresolved. V dropped 10 bases and J dropped 4 bases, with 11 bases sitting between them. CDR3 length equals 13 residues. Germline CDR1 is MNHEY and CDR2 is SVGAGI. The CDR3 sequence is CATPAGYNSPLHF. The CDR3 DNA follows: TGTGCCACCCCAGCGGGGTATAATTCACCCCTCCACTTT.

The rearrangement uses TRBV6-4 and TRBJ2-7; D not resolved. The CDR3 covers 9 residues. Germline assignment: CDR1 MRHNA and CDR2 SNTAGT. The V gene lost 7 bases and the J gene lost 6 bases, with 4 bases spanning the gap. CDR3 loop: CASKCEQYF. The CDR3 bases are TGTGCCAGCAAATGCGAGCAGTACTTC.

This clone has only a few counts. The chain combines TRBV27 with TRBJ1-5, with a weak D call TRBD1 (5 bases). The CDR3 spans 15 residues. Germline CDR1 is MNHEY and CDR2 is SMNVEV (reference sequence). V lost 4 bases, J lost 0 bases, and 10 bases lay in between. The CDR3 is CASSSTAYSNQPQHF. The DNA for the CDR3 is TGTGCCAGCAGTTCGACAGCTTATAGCAATCAGCCCCAGCATTTT.

This chain connects TRBV14 to TRBJ2-7; 8 nucleotides line up with TRBD1. The CDR3 consists of 14 residues. Germline-derived CDR1 and CDR2 are SGHDN and FVKESK. V shed 4 bases, J shed 4 bases, and the junction held 6 bases outside the gene matches. The CDR3 DNA follows: TGTGCCAGCAGCCCACGGCAGGGGGCATACGAGCAGTACTTC. Translating it yields CASSPRQGAYEQYF.

The chain carries TRBV18 and TRBJ2-5; TRBD1 is a possible D gene (6 bases). In germline, CDR1 is KGHSH, CDR2 LQKENI. V was trimmed by 5 bases and J by 5 bases, leaving 15 bases between them. The CDR3 consists of 14 residues. The CDR3 DNA follows: TGTGCCAGCTCAGTACAGGGTCTGGAGGAGACCCAGTACTTC. As protein: CASSVQGLEETQYF.

This sequence joins TRBV6-4 and TRBJ2-6; D may be TRBD1 (6 bases). V lost 7 bases to trimming and J lost 0 bases, with 16 bases between them. The CDR3 is 17 amino acids. The germline gives CDR1 MRHNA, CDR2 SNTAGT. Written as DNA, the CDR3 is TGTGCCAGCACGCTGGACAGTACCATCTCTGGGGCCAACGTCCTGACTTTC. Amino acids: CASTLDSTISGANVLTF.

J is TRBJ2-7 and V is TRBV10-2, with TRBD2 identical over 9 bases. This CDR3 comprises 15 residues. V was pared by 5 bases and J by 4 bases, with 9 bases of the junction left unmatched. From germline, CDR1 is WSHSY and CDR2 SAAADI. CDR3 bases: TGCGCCAGCAGTACGAGCGGGGGGACCCGGTACGAGCAGTACTTC. Translated: CASSTSGGTRYEQYF.

The DNA for the CDR3 is TGTGCCAGCCACAGTTCGAACACCGGGGAGCTGTTTTTT. Translation gives CASHSSNTGELFF. V is TRBV6-6 and J is TRBJ2-2; D is undetermined. Germline V gives CDR1 MNHNY, CDR2 SVGAGI (reference sequence). Deletions cut 8 bases from V and 0 bases from J, with 7 bases between. This CDR3 region has 13 residues.

V usage is TRBV2 and J usage is TRBJ2-5; 10 bases agree with TRBD1. Germline V lookup: CDR1 SNHLY, CDR2 FYNNEI. This CDR3 region has 14 residues. The V and J ends lost 5 bases and 3 bases, in that order; junction bases with no gene match: 3. The CDR3 spells CASSTGTGEETQYF. The CDR3 bases are TGTGCCAGCAGTACCGGGACAGGGGAAGAGACCCAGTACTTC.

This clone was counted once. The rearrangement links TRBV5-4 to TRBJ2-7, with D tentatively TRBD1 (6 bases). V lost 4 bases and J lost 6, with 17 bases in between. Per the germline V gene, CDR1 is SGHNT and CDR2 is YYREEE (reference sequence). This CDR3 is built from 14 residues. Written as DNA, the CDR3 is TGTGCCAGCAGCAACCAGGACAGTTCGGGCGAGCAGTACTTC. Translated, it gives CASSNQDSSGEQYF.

This sequence joins TRBV18 and TRBJ2-7; 7 positions agree with TRBD1. The CDR3 spans 15 residues. Germline V gene data show CDR1 as KGHSH and CDR2 as LQKENI. The ends lost 2 bases at V and 3 bases at J; junction bases unmatched: 7. CDR3: CASSPLGTEDYEQYF. The CDR3 DNA is TGTGCCAGCTCACCATTGGGGACAGAAGACTACGAGCAGTACTTC. The full variable domain, with the rest looked up from reference TRBV18 and TRBJ2-7, is NAGVMQNPRHLVRRRGQEARLRCSPMKGHSHVYWYRQLPEEGLKFMVYLQKENIIDESGMPKERFSAEFPKEGPSILRIQQVVRGDSAAYFCASSPLGTEDYEQYFGPGTRLTVT.

V is TRBV6-5 and J is TRBJ2-7, with unresolved D. V was clipped by 7 bases and J by 0 bases, with 10 bases between them. Germline loops: CDR1 MNHEY, CDR2 SVGAGI. This CDR3 spans 13 amino acids. CDR3 DNA sequence: TGTGCCAGCACTAACACGGTCTCCTACGAGCAGTACTTC. Its translation is CASTNTVSYEQYF.